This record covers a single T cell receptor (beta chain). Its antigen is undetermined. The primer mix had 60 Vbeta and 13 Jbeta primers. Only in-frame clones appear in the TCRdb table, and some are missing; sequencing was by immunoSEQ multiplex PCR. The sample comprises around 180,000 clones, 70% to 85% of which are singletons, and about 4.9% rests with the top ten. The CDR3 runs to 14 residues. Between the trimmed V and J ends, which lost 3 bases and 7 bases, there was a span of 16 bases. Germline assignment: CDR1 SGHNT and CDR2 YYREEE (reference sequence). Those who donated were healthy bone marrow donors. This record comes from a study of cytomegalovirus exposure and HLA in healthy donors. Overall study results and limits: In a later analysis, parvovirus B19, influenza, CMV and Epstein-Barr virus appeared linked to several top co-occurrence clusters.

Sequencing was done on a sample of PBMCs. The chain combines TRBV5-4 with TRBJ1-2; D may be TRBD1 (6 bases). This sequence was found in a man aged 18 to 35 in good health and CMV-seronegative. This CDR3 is CASSSLQGVAGYTF. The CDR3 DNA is TGTGCCAGCAGCTCCTTACAGGGAGTGGCTGGCTACACCTTC.